Following are 22 T cell receptor beta chains from one sample sequenced in a study of ipilimumab plus nivolumab after autologous stem cell transplantation. Repertoires were generated with immunoSEQ multiplex PCR, while TCRdb's copy carries only in-frame clones and drops some. Of fewer than 95,000 clones detected, 75% to 85% appear once; the ten largest clones hold under 2.5%. The sequenced sample was PBMCs, obtained in a trial of ipilimumab plus nivolumab as post-transplant consolidation. Receptors were obtained from a male donor with diffuse large B-cell lymphoma.

This clone showed up just once. The chain is built from TRBV6-1 and TRBJ2-1; 15 nucleotides agree with TRBD2. The CDR3 length is 15 residues. Trimming cost V 6 bases and J 7 bases; bases outside gene matches: 4. The V gene's germline CDR1 is MNHNS and CDR2 SASEGT. CDR3: CASSAGTSGGNEQFF. The DNA for the CDR3 is TGTGCCAGCAGCGCCGGGACTAGCGGGGGGAATGAGCAGTTCTTC.

The chain carries TRBV18 and TRBJ1-5, with no clear D. CDR1 is KGHSH and CDR2 is LQKENI in the germline V gene. Between the trimmed V and J ends, which lost 5 bases and 7 bases, there was a span of 12 bases. The CDR3 totals 13 residues. For the CDR3, the DNA is TGTGCCAGCTCAGCCTCCGAAGGGCAGCCCCAGCATTTT. Translating gives CASSASEGQPQHF.

J is TRBJ2-3 and V is TRBV27; no clear D gene. CDR1 and CDR2 from the germline V gene are MNHEY and SMNVEV (reference sequence). The CDR3 totals 14 residues. Trimming shortened V by 2 bases and J by 7 bases, and 13 bases separated the two germline ends. In DNA form, the CDR3 reads TGTGCCAGCAGTTTAGTCCTAACGACGCATACGCAGTATTTT. It codes for CASSLVLTTHTQYF.

The genes are TRBV5-1 and TRBJ1-2; TRBD1 aligns across 8 bases. This CDR3 has 16 amino acids. Germline assignment: CDR1 SGHRS and CDR2 YFSETQ. V lost 4 bases and J lost 0; bases outside the gene matches: 8. CDR3 DNA sequence: TGCGCCAGCAGCCCTCGGACAGGGAACGCTAACTATGGCTACACCTTC. Translation gives CASSPRTGNANYGYTF.

DNA of the CDR3: TGTGCCAGCAGCTCCCAAATCCTTAGCGAGTTAGGGGAGACCCAGTACTTC. Encoded protein: CASSSQILSELGETQYF. The V call is TRBV5-6, the J call TRBJ2-5, with a tentative D call TRBD2 (5 bases). The V end lost 3 bases, the J end lost 5 bases, and 23 bases lay between the germline ends. Germline V lookup: CDR1 SGHDT, CDR2 YYEEEE. The CDR3 covers 17 residues.

This chain links TRBV5-6 with TRBJ1-2; maybe TRBD1 (6 bases). The CDR3 loop spans 16 amino acids. V gave up 4 bases and J gave up 2 bases, with 18 bases separating them. Germline assignment: CDR1 SGHDT and CDR2 YYEEEE. CDR3 sequence (DNA): TGTGCCAGCAGCATTCTGACAGGACTGCAGAACTATGGCTACACCTTC. Residues: CASSILTGLQNYGYTF.

The J gene is TRBJ2-7, the V gene TRBV13; D ambiguous. Germline-derived CDR1 and CDR2 are PRHDT and FYEKMQ (reference sequence). The germline V and J ends were trimmed by 1 base and 4 bases, with 14 bases remaining between them. The CDR3 has 15 amino acids. The CDR3 DNA is TGTGCCAGCAGCTTAGTAGGTGGTGTAGGTTACGAGCAGTACTTC. Protein sequence: CASSLVGGVGYEQYF.

The chain is built from TRBV11-2 and TRBJ2-1; no firm D call. The CDR3 loop spans 16 amino acids. V shed 1 base and J shed 6 bases, with 16 bases lying between them. Germline CDR1 is SGHAT and CDR2 is FQNNGV. CDR3: CASSLVVSESPNEQFF. CDR3 DNA: TGTGCCAGCAGCTTAGTTGTGAGCGAGAGCCCCAATGAGCAGTTCTTC.

The chain uses TRBV7-8 and TRBJ2-1, with a possible D match to TRBD2 (6 bases). The CDR3 contains 14 residues. Trimming pared 5 bases from V and 3 bases from J, leaving 11 bases between. Per the germline V gene, CDR1 is SGHVS and CDR2 is FQNEAQ. The CDR3 sequence is CASSVRDFYNEQFF. In DNA, the CDR3 is TGTGCCAGCAGCGTCCGGGACTTCTACAATGAGCAGTTCTTC.

The chain is built from TRBV4-2 and TRBJ2-5, with a weak D call TRBD1 (6 bases). The J call may be wrong; the DNA end is better matched by TRBJ2-7. The CDR3 length is 13 residues. CDR1 and CDR2 from the germline V gene are LGHNA and YNFKEQ. The CDR3: CFLPRTENYEQYF. CDR3 DNA: TGTTTCCTCCCCAGGACAGAAAATTACGAGCAGTACTTC.

V is TRBV20-1 and J is TRBJ1-5; D unclear. Looked up from germline, CDR1 is DFQATT and CDR2 is SNEGSKA (reference sequence). The CDR3 contains 10 residues. The CDR3 DNA sequence: TGCAATCATATAAATCAGCCCCAGCATTTT. The encoded protein is CNHINQPQHF.

V and J are TRBV28 and TRBJ1-1; maybe TRBD1 (6 bases). Trimming pared 8 bases from V and 1 base from J, leaving 14 bases between. The CDR3 has 14 amino acids. Germline CDR1 reads MDHEN; CDR2 reads SYDVKM. CDR3 in amino acids: CASLGGTSNTEAFF. The CDR3 DNA reads as TGTGCCAGCCTGGGGGGCACCTCGAACACTGAAGCTTTCTTT.

CDR3 sequence (DNA): TGCGCCAGCAGCCAAGATGCCAGGGAGTGGTATGGCTACACCTTC. It encodes CASSQDAREWYGYTF. The rearrangement uses TRBV4-1 and TRBJ1-2; the D gene is possibly TRBD1 (5 bases). V lost 0 bases and J lost 5, with 13 bases in between. Per germline, CDR1 MGHRA and CDR2 YSYEKL. The CDR3 runs to 15 residues.

Only one count was recorded for this clone. V and J are TRBV19 and TRBJ2-7, with D possibly matching TRBD1 (6 bases). Trimming left V 6 bases short and J 2 bases short, with 11 bases between. The CDR3 is 13 residues long. Germline assignment: CDR1 LNHDA and CDR2 SQIVND (reference sequence). CDR3 sequence: CASSPGHAYEQYF. CDR3 DNA: TGTGCCAGTAGCCCGGGACACGCCTACGAGCAGTACTTC.

The chain links TRBV19 to TRBJ2-1; 10 positions match TRBD1. The CDR3 is made up of 15 amino acids. Germline lookup yields CDR1 LNHDA and CDR2 SQIVND (reference sequence). V was pared by 7 bases and J by 3 bases, with 6 bases of the junction left unmatched. The CDR3, as DNA: TGTGCCAGTACCTGGGGACAGGGGCTCTACAATGAGCAGTTCTTC. Translated, it gives CASTWGQGLYNEQFF.

The CDR3 loop is CASSAAATGGPRSNEQFF. The CDR3 DNA is TGTGCCAGCAGCGCCGCCGCAACGGGGGGGCCTAGATCCAATGAGCAGTTCTTC. The chain has TRBV7-9 and TRBJ2-1; 8 bases are a match to TRBD2. Germline V gives CDR1 SEHNR, CDR2 FQNEAQ (reference sequence). The CDR3 is 18 residues long. V gave up 5 bases and J gave up 6 bases; unmatched junction bases: 18. Using reference TRBV7-9 and TRBJ2-1 for the parts outside the CDR3, the full variable domain is DTGVSQNPRHKITKRGQNVTFRCDPISEHNRLYWYRQTLGQGPEFLTYFQNEAQLEKSRLLSDRFSAERPKGSFSTLEIQRTEQGDSAMYLCASSAAATGGPRSNEQFFGPGTRLTVL.

The rearrangement uses TRBV7-2 and TRBJ2-1; possibly TRBD1 for D (7 bases). The germline V and J ends were trimmed by 0 bases and 10 bases, with 16 bases remaining between them. Germline lookup yields CDR1 SGHTA and CDR2 FQGNSA. The CDR3 consists of 15 residues. This CDR3 reads CASSLAARGEKEQFF. CDR3 bases: TGTGCCAGCAGCTTAGCAGCCAGGGGGGAGAAAGAGCAGTTCTTC.

The chain has TRBV6-5 and TRBJ2-7, with 7 positions matching TRBD1. V lost 0 bases, J lost 3 bases, and 2 bases stayed unmatched. The CDR3 contains 14 residues. Germline V gives CDR1 MNHEY, CDR2 SVGAGI. For the CDR3, the DNA is TGTGCCAGCAGTTACTCGACAGGGAACTACGAGCAGTACTTC. Its protein is CASSYSTGNYEQYF.

The genes are TRBV7-3 and TRBJ2-6; 7 nucleotides line up with TRBD1. Germline CDR1 SGHTA, CDR2 FQGTGA. This CDR3 comprises 15 residues. Trimming cost V 6 bases and J 0 bases; bases outside gene matches: 2. The CDR3 reads CASRGQVSGANVLTF. CDR3 nucleotide sequence: TGTGCCAGCAGAGGACAGGTCTCTGGGGCCAACGTCCTGACTTTC.

The chain recombines TRBV6-6 with TRBJ2-7, with 12 bases that match TRBD2. Germline loops: CDR1 MNHNY, CDR2 SVGAGI (reference sequence). V shed 6 bases, J shed 2 bases, and the junction held 2 bases outside the gene matches. The CDR3 contains 14 residues. The CDR3 DNA sequence: TGTGCCAGCAGACTAGCGGGGGGCCCCTACGAGCAGTACTTC. Residues: CASRLAGGPYEQYF.

The chain combines TRBV7-2 with TRBJ2-7; D not certain. Germline V gives CDR1 SGHTA, CDR2 FQGNSA. The V end lost 1 base, the J end lost 6 bases, and 10 bases lay between the germline ends. CDR3 length equals 13 residues. Here the CDR3 DNA reads TGTGCCAGCAGCTTAGAATTCTCGTCCGAGCAGTACTTC. Translation: CASSLEFSSEQYF.

The chain links TRBV6-6 to TRBJ1-1, with unresolved D. Trimming removed 5 bases at V and 3 bases at J, with 10 bases between. The CDR3 length is 13 residues. Germline V gene data show CDR1 as MNHNY and CDR2 as SVGAGI (reference sequence). The CDR3 reads CASSLRRDTEAFF. In DNA form, the CDR3 reads TGTGCCAGCAGTCTAAGGCGCGACACTGAAGCTTTCTTT.